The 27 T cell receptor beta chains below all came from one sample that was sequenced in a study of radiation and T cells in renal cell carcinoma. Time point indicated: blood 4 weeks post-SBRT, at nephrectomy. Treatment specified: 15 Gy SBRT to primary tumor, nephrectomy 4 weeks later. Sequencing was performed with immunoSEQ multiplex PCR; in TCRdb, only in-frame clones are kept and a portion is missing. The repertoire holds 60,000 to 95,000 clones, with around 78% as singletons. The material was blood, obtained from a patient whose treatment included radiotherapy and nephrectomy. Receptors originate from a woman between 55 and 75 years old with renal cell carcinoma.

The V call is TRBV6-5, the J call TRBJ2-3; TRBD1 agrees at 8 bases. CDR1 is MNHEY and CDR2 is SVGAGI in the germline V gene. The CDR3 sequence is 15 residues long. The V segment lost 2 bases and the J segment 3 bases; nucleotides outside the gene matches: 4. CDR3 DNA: TGTGCCAGCAGTTACACTGGACAGGGTACAGATACGCAGTATTTT. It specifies CASSYTGQGTDTQYF.

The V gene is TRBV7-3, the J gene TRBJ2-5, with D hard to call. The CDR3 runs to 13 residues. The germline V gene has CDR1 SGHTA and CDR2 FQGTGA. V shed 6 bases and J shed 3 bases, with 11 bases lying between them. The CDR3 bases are TGTGCCAGCAGTAGACACGTTGAAGAGACCCAGTACTTC. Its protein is CASSRHVEETQYF.

CDR3 in amino acids: CASSLDRNTEAFF. In DNA, the CDR3 is TGCGCCAGCAGCCTCGACAGGAACACTGAAGCTTTCTTT. V gene TRBV5-1 combines with J gene TRBJ1-1; a weak D match, TRBD1 (5 bases). Trimming shortened V by 4 bases and J by 1 base, and 8 bases separated the two germline ends. The CDR3 runs 13 residues. The germline CDR1 and CDR2 sequences are SGHRS and YFSETQ.

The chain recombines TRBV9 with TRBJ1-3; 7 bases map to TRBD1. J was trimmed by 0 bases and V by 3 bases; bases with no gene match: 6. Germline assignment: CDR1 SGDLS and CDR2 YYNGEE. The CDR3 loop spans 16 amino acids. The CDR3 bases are TGTGCCAGCAGCGCGGGACAGTTAGTCTCTGGAAACACCATATATTTT. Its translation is CASSAGQLVSGNTIYF.

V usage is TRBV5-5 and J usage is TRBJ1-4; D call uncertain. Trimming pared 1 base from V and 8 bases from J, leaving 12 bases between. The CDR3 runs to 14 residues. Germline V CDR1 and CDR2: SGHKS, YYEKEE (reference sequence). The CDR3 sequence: CASSLRTSEEKLFF. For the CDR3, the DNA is TGTGCCAGCAGCTTGCGGACCTCGGAAGAAAAACTGTTTTTT.

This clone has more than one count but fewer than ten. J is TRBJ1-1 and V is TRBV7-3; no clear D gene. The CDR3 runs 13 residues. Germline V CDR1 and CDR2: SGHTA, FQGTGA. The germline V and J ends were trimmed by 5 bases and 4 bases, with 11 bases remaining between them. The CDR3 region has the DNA TGTGCCAGCAGCCTACTAGCTGCCACTGAAGCTTTCTTT. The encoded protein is CASSLLAATEAFF. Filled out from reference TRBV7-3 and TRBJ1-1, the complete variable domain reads GAGVSQTPSNKVTEKGKYVELRCDPISGHTALYWYRQSLGQGPEFLIYFQGTGAADDSGLPNDRFFAVRPEGSVSTLKIQRTERGDSAVYLCASSLLAATEAFFGQGTRLTVV.

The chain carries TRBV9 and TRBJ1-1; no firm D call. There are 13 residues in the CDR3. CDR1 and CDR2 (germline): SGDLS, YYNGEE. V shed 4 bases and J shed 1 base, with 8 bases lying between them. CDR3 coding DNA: TGTGCCAGCAGCCCACGACCGAACACTGAAGCTTTCTTT. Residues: CASSPRPNTEAFF.

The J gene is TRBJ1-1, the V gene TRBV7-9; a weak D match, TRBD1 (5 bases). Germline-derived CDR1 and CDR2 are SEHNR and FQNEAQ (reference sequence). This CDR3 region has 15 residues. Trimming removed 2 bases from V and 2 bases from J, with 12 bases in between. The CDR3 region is CASSLRGIANTEAFF. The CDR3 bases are TGTGCCAGCAGCTTACGGGGGATAGCAAACACTGAAGCTTTCTTT.

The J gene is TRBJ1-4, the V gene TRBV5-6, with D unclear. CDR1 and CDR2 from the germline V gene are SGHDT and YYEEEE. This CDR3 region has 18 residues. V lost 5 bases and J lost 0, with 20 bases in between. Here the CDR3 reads CASRYRRTASSTNEKLFF. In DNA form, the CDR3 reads TGTGCCAGCAGATACCGACGGACTGCCTCCTCAACTAATGAAAAACTGTTTTTT.

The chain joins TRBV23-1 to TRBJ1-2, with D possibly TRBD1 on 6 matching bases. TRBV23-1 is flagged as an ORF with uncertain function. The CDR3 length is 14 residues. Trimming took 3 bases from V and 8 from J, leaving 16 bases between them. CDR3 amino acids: CASSHQRTDPGYTF. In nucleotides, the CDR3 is TGCGCCAGCAGTCACCAACGGACAGACCCAGGCTACACCTTC.

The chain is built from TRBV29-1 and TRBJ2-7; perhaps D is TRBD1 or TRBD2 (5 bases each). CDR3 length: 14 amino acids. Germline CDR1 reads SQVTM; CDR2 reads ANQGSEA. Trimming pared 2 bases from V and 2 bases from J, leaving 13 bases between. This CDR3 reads CSVERQGAPYEQYF. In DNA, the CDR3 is TGCAGCGTTGAAAGGCAGGGAGCCCCCTACGAGCAGTACTTC.

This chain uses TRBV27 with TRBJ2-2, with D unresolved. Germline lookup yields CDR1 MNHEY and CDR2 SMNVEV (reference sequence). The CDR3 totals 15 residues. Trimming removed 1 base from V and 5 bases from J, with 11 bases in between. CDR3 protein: CASSLLGPGTGELFF. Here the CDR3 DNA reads TGTGCCAGCAGTTTATTGGGCCCCGGGACCGGGGAGCTGTTTTTT.

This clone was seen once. CDR3: CASSLLGTGNSPLHF. In DNA, the CDR3 is TGTGCCAGCAGCCTTCTCGGGACAGGGAATTCACCCCTCCACTTT. This chain links TRBV14 with TRBJ1-6, with 9 bases aligning to TRBD1. J lost 7 bases, V lost 4 bases, and 5 bases had no gene match. Germline CDR1 SGHDN, CDR2 FVKESK. The CDR3 loop spans 15 amino acids.

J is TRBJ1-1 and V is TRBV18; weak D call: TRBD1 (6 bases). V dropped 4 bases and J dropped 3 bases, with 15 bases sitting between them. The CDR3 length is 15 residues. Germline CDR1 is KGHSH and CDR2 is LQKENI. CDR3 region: CASSRDQGWDTEAFF. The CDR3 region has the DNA TGTGCCAGCTCACGGGATCAGGGGTGGGACACTGAAGCTTTCTTT.

The CDR3 spells CASTYHIRTGKNIQYF. The CDR3 DNA reads as TGTGCCAGCACCTATCATATTAGGACAGGAAAAAACATTCAGTACTTC. This chain joins TRBV21-1 and TRBJ2-4; TRBD1 is taken as the D call from the table, unchecked against the DNA. TRBV21-1 is termed a pseudogene. This CDR3 region has 16 residues.

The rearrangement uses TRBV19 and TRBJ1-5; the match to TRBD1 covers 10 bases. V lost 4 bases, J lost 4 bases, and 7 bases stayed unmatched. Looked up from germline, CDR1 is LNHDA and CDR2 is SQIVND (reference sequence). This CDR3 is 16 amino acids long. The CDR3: CASSRGQGIGNQPQHF. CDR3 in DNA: TGTGCCAGTAGTAGGGGACAGGGGATTGGGAATCAGCCCCAGCATTTT.

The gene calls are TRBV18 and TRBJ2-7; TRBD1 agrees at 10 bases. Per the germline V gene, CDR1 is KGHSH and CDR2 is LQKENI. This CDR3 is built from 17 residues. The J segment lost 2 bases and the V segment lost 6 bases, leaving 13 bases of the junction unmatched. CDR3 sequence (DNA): TGTGCCAGCTCCCCGGTTGGACAGGGGGGGATAACCTACGAGCAGTACTTC. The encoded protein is CASSPVGQGGITYEQYF. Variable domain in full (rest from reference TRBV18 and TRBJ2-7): NAGVMQNPRHLVRRRGQEARLRCSPMKGHSHVYWYRQLPEEGLKFMVYLQKENIIDESGMPKERFSAEFPKEGPSILRIQQVVRGDSAAYFCASSPVGQGGITYEQYFGPGTRLTVT.

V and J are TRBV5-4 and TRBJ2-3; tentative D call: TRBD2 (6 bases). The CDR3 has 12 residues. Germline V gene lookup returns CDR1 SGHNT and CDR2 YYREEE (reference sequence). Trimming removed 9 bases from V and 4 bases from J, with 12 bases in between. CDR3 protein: CATRERSDTQYF. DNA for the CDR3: TGTGCCACACGGGAGAGGTCAGATACGCAGTATTTT.

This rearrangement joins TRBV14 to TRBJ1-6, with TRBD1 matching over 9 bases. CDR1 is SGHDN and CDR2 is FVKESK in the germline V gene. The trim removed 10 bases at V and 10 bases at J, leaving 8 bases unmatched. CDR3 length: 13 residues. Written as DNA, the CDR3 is TGTGCCACCCGCGGACAGGGGAGCTCACCCCTCCACTTT. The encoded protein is CATRGQGSSPLHF. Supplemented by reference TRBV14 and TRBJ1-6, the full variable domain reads EAGVTQFPSHSVIEKGQTVTLRCDPISGHDNLYWYRRVMGKEIKFLLHFVKESKQDESGMPNNRFLAERTGGTYSTLKVQPAELEDSGVYFCATRGQGSSPLHFGNGTRLTVT.

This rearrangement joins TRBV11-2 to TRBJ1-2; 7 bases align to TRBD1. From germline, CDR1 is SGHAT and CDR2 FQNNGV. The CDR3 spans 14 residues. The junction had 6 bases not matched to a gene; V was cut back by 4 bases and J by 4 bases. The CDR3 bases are TGTGCCAGCAGCTCCCCGGACAGGATCTATGGCTACACCTTC. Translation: CASSSPDRIYGYTF.

The CDR3 DNA is TGTGCCAGTTATCCGAGAGGGTTCCAAGAGACCCAGTACTTC. Its protein is CASYPRGFQETQYF. The chain combines TRBV6-1 with TRBJ2-5; perhaps TRBD2 as D (5 bases). This CDR3 is 14 amino acids long. The ends were cut back, 9 bases at V and 1 base at J, with 15 bases in the middle. Per the germline V gene, CDR1 is MNHNS and CDR2 is SASEGT.

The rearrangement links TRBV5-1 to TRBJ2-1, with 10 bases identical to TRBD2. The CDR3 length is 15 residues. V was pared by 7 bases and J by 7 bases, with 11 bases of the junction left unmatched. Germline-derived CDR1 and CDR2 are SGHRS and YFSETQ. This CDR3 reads CASGTGTSETNEQFF. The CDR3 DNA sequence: TGCGCCAGCGGTACCGGGACTAGCGAGACAAATGAGCAGTTCTTC.

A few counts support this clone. The CDR3 region is CASSPQGPYEQYF. CDR3 in DNA: TGTGCCAGCAGTCCGCAGGGCCCCTACGAGCAGTACTTC. The J gene is TRBJ2-7, the V gene TRBV27; D perhaps matches TRBD1 (5 bases). The germline V gene has CDR1 MNHEY and CDR2 SMNVEV (reference sequence). This CDR3 region has 13 residues. Trimming stripped 5 bases from V and 2 bases from J, with 10 bases between.

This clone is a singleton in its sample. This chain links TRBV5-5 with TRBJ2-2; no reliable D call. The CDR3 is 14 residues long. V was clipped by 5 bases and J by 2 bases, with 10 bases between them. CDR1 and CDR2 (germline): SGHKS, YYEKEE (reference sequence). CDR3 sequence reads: CASRSGLNTGELFF. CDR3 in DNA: TGTGCCAGCAGGTCGGGCCTCAACACCGGGGAGCTGTTTTTT.

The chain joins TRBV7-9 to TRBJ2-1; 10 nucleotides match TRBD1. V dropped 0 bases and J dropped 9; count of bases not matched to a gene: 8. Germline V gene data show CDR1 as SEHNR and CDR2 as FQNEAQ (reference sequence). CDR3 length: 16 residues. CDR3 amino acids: CASSLARDRGIGEQFF. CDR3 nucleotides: TGTGCCAGCAGCTTAGCTAGGGACAGGGGAATAGGTGAGCAGTTCTTC.

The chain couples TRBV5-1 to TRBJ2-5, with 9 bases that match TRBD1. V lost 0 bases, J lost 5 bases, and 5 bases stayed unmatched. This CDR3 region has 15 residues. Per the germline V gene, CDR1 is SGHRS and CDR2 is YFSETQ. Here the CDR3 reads CASSLEQGAWETQYF. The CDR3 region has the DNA TGCGCCAGCAGCTTGGAACAGGGGGCCTGGGAGACCCAGTACTTC.

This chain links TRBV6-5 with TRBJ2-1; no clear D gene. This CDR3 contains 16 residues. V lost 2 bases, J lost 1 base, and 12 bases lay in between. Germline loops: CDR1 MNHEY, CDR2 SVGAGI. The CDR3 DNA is TGTGCCAGCAGTTACCGTCAGGATGGGTCCTACAATGAGCAGTTCTTC. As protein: CASSYRQDGSYNEQFF.